The rows below give T cell receptor beta chains drawn from one sample of a study of metastatic and nonmetastatic thyroid tumors. TCRdb reanalyzed the PCR reads via MiXCR. The table lists approximately 70,000 clones, approximately 4.1% of them singletons. The sequenced sample was blood. These receptor sequences come from a female donor with papillary thyroid cancer or a benign thyroid nodule (not recorded which). Some clones in this sample may be carry-over from other donors' samples. CDR3s include the opening cysteine and the closing phenylalanine or tryptophan. D genes are given only for firm matches. A clone size is listed for some rows: how often the clone was seen (once, few, many), or a class if it is expanded.

>TRBV2|-|15|TRBJ1-2|many
CASSAYRVGNYGYTF
TGTGCCAGCAGTGCCTACAGGGTTGGTAACTATGGCTACACCTTC
>TRBV19|TRBD2|15|TRBJ2-7|-
CVSSVTTSGFYEQYF
TGTGTCAGTAGTGTTACGACTAGCGGCTTTTACGAGCAGTACTTC
>TRBV5-1|-|14|TRBJ2-7|-
CASSVTGEASLEYF
TGCGCCAGCAGCGTGACCGGAGAGGCCTCCTTGGAGTACTTC
>TRBV2|TRBD1|13|TRBJ1-1|many
CASRGQPNTEAFF
TGTGCCAGCAGGGGACAGCCGAACACTGAAGCTTTCTTT
>TRBV4-1|-|16|TRBJ2-1|many
CASSFRDSDYYNEQFF
TGCGCCAGCAGCTTCCGGGACTCCGACTATTACAATGAGCAGTTCTTC
>TRBV6-4|-|14|TRBJ2-3|many
CASSDSSEADTQYF
TGTGCCAGCAGTGACTCTAGCGAAGCAGATACGCAGTATTTT
>TRBV5-4|TRBD1|12|TRBJ1-2|many
CASSFGQARYTF
TGTGCCAGCAGCTTCGGACAGGCCCGCTACACCTTC
>TRBV24-1|-|16|TRBJ2-3|-
CDTSDSVEGFADTQYF
TGTGACACCAGTGATTCCGTCGAGGGATTTGCAGATACGCAGTATTTT
>TRBV20-1|TRBD2|18|TRBJ2-3|many
CSAPLGLAGGDVADTQYF
TGCAGTGCTCCTCTAGGACTAGCGGGAGGGGATGTGGCAGATACGCAGTATTTT
>TRBV4-2|TRBD2|17|TRBJ2-7|few
CASSPSEASGGLYEQYF
TGTGCCAGCAGCCCCTCCGAAGCTAGCGGGGGTCTATACGAGCAGTACTTC
>TRBV9|TRBD1|16|TRBJ2-5|many
CASSVRPGTGKETQYF
TGTGCCAGCAGCGTTAGGCCCGGGACAGGTAAAGAGACCCAGTACTTC
>TRBV12-3/TRBV12-4|-|14|TRBJ1-1|many
CASSLGAGATEAFF
TGTGCCAGCAGTTTAGGTGCAGGGGCCACTGAAGCTTTCTTT
>TRBV19|TRBD1|13|TRBJ2-7|-
CASSIRGRGEQYF
TGTGCAAGTAGCATCAGGGGGCGGGGCGAGCAGTACTTC
>TRBV6-1|-|13|TRBJ1-1|many
CASSSRPDTEAFF
TGTGCCAGCAGTTCAAGACCCGACACTGAAGCTTTCTTT
>TRBV11-3|-|18|TRBJ2-3|few
CASSLYAPPRSGADTQYF
TGTGCCAGCAGCTTATATGCCCCTCCTAGGTCAGGTGCAGATACGCAGTATTTT
>TRBV20-1|TRBD1|18|TRBJ2-1|-
CSARDSSGTGGLFNEQFF
TGCAGTGCTAGAGATAGTTCGGGGACAGGGGGCTTGTTTAATGAGCAGTTCTTC
>TRBV6-1|-|14|TRBJ2-1|many
CASALSNWGNEQFF
TGTGCCAGCGCCCTCTCTAATTGGGGCAATGAGCAGTTCTTC
>TRBV9|-|12|TRBJ2-2|many
CASSVVAGELFF
TGTGCCAGCAGCGTAGTTGCCGGGGAGCTGTTTTTT
>TRBV6-2/TRBV6-3|-|13|TRBJ1-1|many
CASSRGTQVGAFF
TGTGCCAGCAGCAGAGGGACTCAGGTTGGAGCTTTCTTT
>TRBV7-2|TRBD2|16|TRBJ2-3|many
CASSLGGTSATDTQYF
TGTGCCAGCAGCTTGGGTGGGACTAGCGCGACAGATACGCAGTATTTT
>TRBV20-1|-|14|TRBJ1-6|few
CSASGGEYNSPLHF
TGCAGTGCTAGCGGGGGGGAGTATAATTCACCCCTCCACTTT
>TRBV7-9|TRBD2|16|TRBJ2-3|many
CASSELAGVRADTQYF
TGTGCCAGCAGCGAACTAGCGGGAGTTCGGGCAGATACGCAGTATTTT
>TRBV28|-|15|TRBJ2-1|-
CASSLTGVGVDEQFF
TGTGCCAGCAGTTTAACGGGGGTGGGGGTCGATGAGCAGTTCTTC
>TRBV6-1|-|16|TRBJ1-2|many
CASSEGHGGLTNGYTF
TGTGCCAGCAGTGAAGGGCACGGGGGGCTGACCAATGGCTACACCTTC
>TRBV20-1|TRBD1|12|TRBJ1-1|few
CSAMTGSTEAFF
TGCAGTGCGATGACAGGGAGCACTGAAGCTTTCTTT
>TRBV18|-|16|TRBJ2-1|few
CASSPTTPSSYNEQFF
TGTGCCAGCTCACCTACAACTCCGAGCTCCTACAATGAGCAGTTCTTC